This is a list of T cell receptor beta chains from one sample in a study of blood T cell repertoires in COVID-19. Profiled with immunoSEQ multiplex PCR; TCRdb holds only in-frame clones, not every one. The sample lists around 200,000 clones; roughly 83% were seen once. Material for sequencing was PBMCs or T cells enriched from blood (not recorded which). These TCRs come from a man aged 35-49 years with acute COVID-19. Both conserved end residues are part of each CDR3. The order of the fields is D gene, J gene, V gene, CDR3 length, clone size, CDR3 DNA, CDR3 protein. A D gene is named only where the DNA matches it firmly. Size tells how often a clone was seen (once, few, many) or the class of an expanded clone, and some rows leave it out.

D: -
J: TRBJ2-7
V: TRBV6-1
length: 14
size: -
DNA: TGTGCCAGCAGTGAAGGGCGGCCACCCTACGAGCAGTACTTC
CDR3: CASSEGRPPYEQYF

D: -
J: TRBJ1-2
V: TRBV7-3
length: 14
size: -
DNA: TGTGCCAGCAGCTTAACTTTGAGGATCTATGGCTACACCTTC
CDR3: CASSLTLRIYGYTF

D: -
J: TRBJ2-1
V: TRBV30
length: 12
size: -
DNA: TGTGCCTGGAGTGTAGGAGAGGGTGAGCAGTTCTTC
CDR3: CAWSVGEGEQFF

D: TRBD1
J: TRBJ2-7
V: TRBV2
length: 14
size: -
DNA: TGTGCCAGCAGCATCCGGGACAGGGTCCACGAGCAGTACTTC
CDR3: CASSIRDRVHEQYF

D: TRBD1
J: TRBJ2-2
V: TRBV2
length: 15
size: -
DNA: TGTGCCAGCAGGGGCCGGGACAGCTACACCGGGGAGCTGTTTTTT
CDR3: CASRGRDSYTGELFF

D: -
J: TRBJ1-5
V: TRBV27
length: 15
size: -
DNA: TGTGCCAGCAGTATATCCCTGGGGCGAGGTCAGCCCCAGCATTTT
CDR3: CASSISLGRGQPQHF

D: -
J: TRBJ2-1
V: TRBV27
length: 13
size: -
DNA: TGTGCCAGCACCCCACAAACGCACAATGAGCAGTTCTTC
CDR3: CASTPQTHNEQFF

D: -
J: TRBJ1-2
V: TRBV20-1
length: 13
size: once
DNA: TGCAGTGCTAGTGGCAGGTCGTCCTATGGCTACACCTTC
CDR3: CSASGRSSYGYTF

D: TRBD1
J: TRBJ2-7
V: TRBV15
length: 14
size: -
DNA: TGTGCCACCAGCAGGGACAGGGGGCCCTACGAGCAGTACTTC
CDR3: CATSRDRGPYEQYF

D: TRBD2
J: TRBJ2-1
V: TRBV5-1
length: 14
size: -
DNA: TGCGCCAGCAGCCTCGGGGGGGAATACAATGAGCAGTTCTTC
CDR3: CASSLGGEYNEQFF

D: TRBD2
J: TRBJ2-1
V: TRBV11-2
length: 18
size: -
DNA: TGTGCCAGCAGCTACGGTCGGGGGGGCCATCCAAAACTGAATGAGCAGTTCTTC
CDR3: CASSYGRGGHPKLNEQFF

D: TRBD2
J: TRBJ2-1
V: TRBV5-1
length: 15
size: -
DNA: TGCGCCAGCAGAATAGTAGCGGGAGGATTAGAGGAGCAGTTCTTC
CDR3: CASRIVAGGLEEQFF

D: TRBD1
J: TRBJ1-2
V: TRBV6-2/TRBV6-3
length: 16
size: -
DNA: TGTGCCAGCAGTTACCATGCGGGACAGGATAACTATGGCTACACCTTC
CDR3: CASSYHAGQDNYGYTF

D: -
J: TRBJ1-4
V: TRBV19
length: 14
size: once
DNA: TGTGCCAGTAGTATCCAGGGGTCCCAAGAAAAACTGTTTTTT
CDR3: CASSIQGSQEKLFF

D: -
J: TRBJ2-1
V: TRBV6-4
length: 13
size: -
DNA: TGTGCCAGCAGACCTCCCGGGGGCAATGAGCAGTTCTTC
CDR3: CASRPPGGNEQFF

D: -
J: TRBJ2-1
V: TRBV7-2
length: 14
size: -
DNA: TGTGCCAGCAGCTATCCCGGGGGAGTCAATGAGCAGTTCTTC
CDR3: CASSYPGGVNEQFF

D: -
J: TRBJ2-1
V: TRBV28
length: 12
size: -
DNA: TGTGCCAGCAGTTTACTAGCTGATGAGCAGTTCTTC
CDR3: CASSLLADEQFF

D: TRBD1
J: TRBJ2-5
V: TRBV7-2
length: 14
size: -
DNA: TGTGCCAGCAGTTTCAGGGGGCGCCGTGAGACCCAGTACTTC
CDR3: CASSFRGRRETQYF

D: -
J: TRBJ2-7
V: TRBV11-2
length: 13
size: -
DNA: TGTGCCAGCAGCTTCCAGCAGGGGTACGAGCAGTACTTC
CDR3: CASSFQQGYEQYF

D: -
J: TRBJ2-3
V: TRBV7-6
length: 15
size: once
DNA: TGTGCCAGCAGCTTAATAGCGGTTAGCACAGATACGCAGTATTTT
CDR3: CASSLIAVSTDTQYF

D: TRBD1
J: TRBJ1-3
V: TRBV7-2
length: 16
size: -
DNA: TGTGCCAGCAGCTTGAGCCAAGGGACAGCAGGAAACACCATATATTTT
CDR3: CASSLSQGTAGNTIYF

D: -
J: TRBJ2-3
V: TRBV6-5
length: 14
size: -
DNA: TGTGCCAGCACCCCGGCAGGGAGCACAGATACGCAGTATTTT
CDR3: CASTPAGSTDTQYF

D: -
J: TRBJ1-3
V: TRBV6-5
length: 15
size: -
DNA: TGTGCCAGCACTCGACACGGACGGGAGGGAAACACCATATATTTT
CDR3: CASTRHGREGNTIYF

D: -
J: TRBJ2-3
V: TRBV5-1
length: 18
size: -
DNA: TGCGCCAGCAGCCGATCCCGTTCTACAGGGACCCCCACAGATACGCAGTATTTT
CDR3: CASSRSRSTGTPTDTQYF

D: -
J: TRBJ1-5
V: TRBV10-3
length: 12
size: -
DNA: TGTGCTTACAGTTATAGCAATCAGCCCCAGCATTTT
CDR3: CAYSYSNQPQHF

D: -
J: TRBJ1-5
V: TRBV10-2
length: 15
size: -
DNA: TGCGCCAGCAGTGAGATCGCCGGGTCGCCTCAGCCCCAGCATTTT
CDR3: CASSEIAGSPQPQHF

D: TRBD2
J: TRBJ2-1
V: TRBV28
length: 15
size: -
DNA: TGTGCCAGCATCCCTCTTCGGGGGGTCTACAATGAGCAGTTCTTC
CDR3: CASIPLRGVYNEQFF

D: TRBD1
J: TRBJ2-7
V: TRBV4-1
length: 16
size: -
DNA: TGCGCCAGCAGCCAAGATCGGACAGGGGTGAGCTACGAGCAGTACTTC
CDR3: CASSQDRTGVSYEQYF

D: TRBD1
J: TRBJ2-7
V: TRBV5-3
length: 15
size: -
DNA: TGTGCCAAAGAGGGCCGGGACAGGGGTCCCTACGAGCAGTACTTC
CDR3: CAKEGRDRGPYEQYF

D: TRBD1
J: TRBJ2-7
V: TRBV5-1
length: 14
size: once
DNA: TGCGCCAGCAGCTCCCCAGGGGGTTCGTACGAGCAGTACTTC
CDR3: CASSSPGGSYEQYF

D: -
J: TRBJ1-4
V: TRBV9
length: 13
size: -
DNA: TGTGCCAGCGCAGGGGTGGCTAATGAAAAACTGTTTTTT
CDR3: CASAGVANEKLFF

D: TRBD1
J: TRBJ1-4
V: TRBV28
length: 16
size: -
DNA: TGTGCCAGCAGTTCAGCCAGCCCAGGACAGGGGGAAAAACTGTTTTTT
CDR3: CASSSASPGQGEKLFF

D: TRBD1
J: TRBJ1-1
V: TRBV28
length: 15
size: -
DNA: TGTGCCAGCAGTGCAGGGGGCCAGGTGAACACTGAAGCTTTCTTT
CDR3: CASSAGGQVNTEAFF

D: TRBD1
J: TRBJ2-5
V: TRBV3-1/TRBV3-2
length: 13
size: -
DNA: TGTGCCAGCAAGACAGGGGGTGGAGAGACCCAGTACTTC
CDR3: CASKTGGGETQYF

D: TRBD1
J: TRBJ1-6
V: TRBV28
length: 17
size: once
DNA: TGTGCCAGCAGTCGGTTCCGGGAGGGGGCGTGGAATTCACCCCTCCACTTT
CDR3: CASSRFREGAWNSPLHF

D: TRBD1
J: TRBJ2-5
V: TRBV24-1
length: 15
size: -
DNA: TGTGCCACCAGTAGACGGACAGGTCTCCAAGAGACCCAGTACTTC
CDR3: CATSRRTGLQETQYF

D: -
J: TRBJ2-7
V: TRBV19
length: 14
size: -
DNA: TGTGCCAGTAGTATAAGGAGGCAGGTCCTGGAGCAGTACTTC
CDR3: CASSIRRQVLEQYF

D: -
J: TRBJ1-5
V: TRBV30
length: 15
size: -
DNA: TGTGCCTGGAGCCCGGCGGGCGGACCCAATCAGCCCCAGCATTTT
CDR3: CAWSPAGGPNQPQHF

D: -
J: TRBJ1-1
V: TRBV29-1
length: 11
size: once
DNA: TGCAGCGTCGCAGAGAACACTGAAGCTTTCTTT
CDR3: CSVAENTEAFF

D: TRBD2
J: TRBJ2-7
V: TRBV14
length: 14
size: once
DNA: TGTGCCAGCAACATGCGGGGGGAATCCTACGAGCAGTACTTC
CDR3: CASNMRGESYEQYF

D: -
J: TRBJ1-5
V: TRBV28
length: 15
size: -
DNA: TGTGCCAGCAGTTTGTGGCAAAAAAAGGGGCAGCCCCAGCATTTT
CDR3: CASSLWQKKGQPQHF